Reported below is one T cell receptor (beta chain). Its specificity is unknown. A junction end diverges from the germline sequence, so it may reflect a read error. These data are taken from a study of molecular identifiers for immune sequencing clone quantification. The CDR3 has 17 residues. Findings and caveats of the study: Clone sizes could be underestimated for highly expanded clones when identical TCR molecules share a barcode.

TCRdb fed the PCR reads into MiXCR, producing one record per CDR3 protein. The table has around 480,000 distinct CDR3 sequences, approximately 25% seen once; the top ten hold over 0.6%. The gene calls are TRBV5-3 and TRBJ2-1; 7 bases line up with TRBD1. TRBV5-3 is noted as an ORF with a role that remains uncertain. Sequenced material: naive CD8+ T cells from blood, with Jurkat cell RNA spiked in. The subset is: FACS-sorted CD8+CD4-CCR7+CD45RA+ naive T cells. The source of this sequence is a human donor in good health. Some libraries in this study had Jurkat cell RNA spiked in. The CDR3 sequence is CASSLDRGQVSYNEQFF. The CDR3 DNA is TGTGCCAGCAGCTTGGATCGAGGACAGGTCTCCTACAATGAGCAGTTCTTC.